Listed here are 26 T cell receptor beta chains from one sample, sequenced in a study of patients and donors after allogeneic stem cell transplantation (dated by TCRdb to 2020 to 2021). Receptor libraries were prepared by RT-PCR. Sequencing instrument: NextSeq 550. The public sequencing data were trimmed at Q25 with fastp and processed into clonotypes with MiXCR by TCRdb, which kept only in-frame beta chains. Every entry covers one CDR3 protein and lists the most common genes and DNA from its rows. The table for this sample lists about 400,000 distinct CDR3 sequences; roughly 17% of them were counted only once. 6% to 8% of the sample is held by the ten biggest clonotypes. The material sequenced was blood, either unsorted or a sorted T cell fraction (not recorded which). These receptors were obtained from a human donor who was either an allogeneic HSCT recipient or a stem cell or donor lymphocyte infusion donor (not recorded which). It is not recorded whose cells these are; they may come from a transplant donor.

Only a few counts were recorded for this clonotype. The CDR3 coding sequence is TGTGCCAGCAGTCGACGCGGGGCCTACGAGCAGTACTTC. Its translation is CASSRRGAYEQYF. The V gene is TRBV12-3 or TRBV12-4, the J gene TRBJ2-7; TRBD2 might be the D (6 bases). V lost 5 bases and J 2 bases, leaving 10 bases between the germline ends. This CDR3 spans 13 amino acids.

The J gene is TRBJ2-7, the V gene TRBV25-1, with D unresolved. CDR1 MGHDK and CDR2 SYGVNS come from the germline V gene. The CDR3 runs 14 residues. The V end lost 3 bases, the J end lost 3 bases, and 12 bases lay between the germline ends. CDR3 in amino acids: CASSDMVGVYEQYF. DNA for the CDR3: TGTGCCAGCAGTGATATGGTTGGCGTCTACGAGCAGTACTTC.

This rearrangement joins TRBV27 to TRBJ2-3, with D perhaps matching TRBD2 (5 bases). The germline CDR1 and CDR2 sequences are MNHEY and SMNVEV (reference sequence). The CDR3 has 12 amino acids. V lost 3 bases and J lost 8, with 9 bases in between. In nucleotides, the CDR3 is TGTGCCAGCAGTTTTGACGGAGGTACGCAGTATTTT. This codes for CASSFDGGTQYF.

V usage is TRBV5-1 and J usage is TRBJ2-7; maybe TRBD1 (5 bases). CDR1 and CDR2 from the germline V gene are SGHRS and YFSETQ. The V gene lost 4 bases and the J gene lost 7 bases, with 15 bases spanning the gap. This CDR3 is 13 amino acids long. CDR3 bases: TGCGCCAGCAGCGACGACAGCTCGCGAGAGCAGTACTTC. It codes for CASSDDSSREQYF. Based on the CDR3 plus reference TRBV5-1 and TRBJ2-7, the full variable domain is KAGVTQTPRYLIKTRGQQVTLSCSPISGHRSVSWYQQTPGQGLQFLFEYFSETQRNKGNFPGRFSGRQFSNSRSEMNVSTLELGDSALYLCASSDDSSREQYFGPGTRLTVT.

V gene TRBV30 combines with J gene TRBJ1-1; 7 nucleotides match TRBD1. This CDR3 has 13 residues. The V gene end was trimmed by 7 bases and the J gene end by 8 bases; junction bases not matched to a gene: 13. The germline CDR1 and CDR2 sequences are GTSNPN and SVGIG (reference sequence). CDR3 residues: CAYNRQGPTEAFF. CDR3 DNA sequence: TGTGCCTACAACCGACAGGGACCAACAGAAGCTTTCTTT.

This clonotype has more than one count but fewer than ten. V and J are TRBV19 and TRBJ1-6; D is ambiguous. The CDR3 extends over 15 amino acids. Trimming cost V 2 bases and J 3 bases, with 8 bases left between them. Germline V gene data show CDR1 as LNHDA and CDR2 as SQIVND (reference sequence). CDR3: CASSIRADYNSPLHF. For the CDR3, the DNA is TGTGCCAGTAGTATAAGGGCCGACTATAATTCACCCCTCCACTTT.

A few counts support this clonotype. The J gene is TRBJ2-5, the V gene TRBV30; unclear D gene. The germline V gene encodes CDR1 GTSNPN and CDR2 SVGIG (reference sequence). The length of the CDR3 is 15 residues. V was trimmed by 1 base and J by 4 bases, leaving 16 bases between them. The CDR3 is CAWSAPGGRRETQYF. In nucleotides, the CDR3 is TGTGCCTGGAGTGCCCCTGGCGGAAGAAGAGAGACCCAGTACTTC.

This clonotype was counted between two and nine times. The chain employs TRBV18 and TRBJ1-1; D ambiguous. Looked up from germline, CDR1 is KGHSH and CDR2 is LQKENI. V lost 3 bases and J 5 bases, leaving 13 bases between the germline ends. The CDR3 runs 14 residues. CDR3 in amino acids: CASSPQAKETEAFF. Written as DNA, the CDR3 is TGTGCCAGCTCACCTCAGGCTAAGGAAACTGAAGCTTTCTTT.

On this clonotype itself: A much bigger clone sits one base away, suggesting this may be a read error. V and J are TRBV29-1 and TRBJ2-4; D remains ambiguous. V dropped 7 bases and J dropped 0 bases, with 7 bases sitting between them. Germline assignment: CDR1 SQVTM and CDR2 ANQGSEA. There are 12 residues in the CDR3. In DNA, the CDR3 is TGCAGCGCTTTAGGAGCCAAAAACATTCAGTACTTC. Its protein product is CSALGAKNIQYF.

This chain joins TRBV2 and TRBJ1-1; TRBD1 matches 7 bases. There are 13 residues in the CDR3. V lost 8 bases to trimming and J lost 4 bases; unmatched junction nucleotides: 7. The germline V gene has CDR1 SNHLY and CDR2 FYNNEI. The CDR3 region has the DNA TGTGCCAGCGCCCCGACAGGGTTCACTGAAGCTTTCTTT. This encodes CASAPTGFTEAFF.

This clonotype was seen more than once but under ten times. This chain links TRBV24-1 with TRBJ2-1; 9 nucleotides line up with TRBD1. The CDR3 extends over 14 amino acids. Trimming cost V 9 bases and J 6 bases; bases outside gene matches: 8. Germline V CDR1 and CDR2: KGHDR, SFDVKD. The CDR3 DNA reads as TGTGCCACCCGTGGGACAGGGTTGGGCAATGAGCAGTTCTTC. It specifies CATRGTGLGNEQFF.

This chain links TRBV28 with TRBJ1-3; tentative D call: TRBD1 (5 bases). This CDR3 comprises 15 residues. Trimming pared 7 bases from V and 0 bases from J, leaving 13 bases between. CDR1 MDHEN and CDR2 SYDVKM come from the germline V gene. CDR3 bases: TGTGCCAGCATTGCTACGGACATCTCTGGAAACACCATATATTTT. Its protein is CASIATDISGNTIYF.

Many counts were recorded for this clonotype. The rearrangement uses TRBV20-1 and TRBJ1-5; D perhaps matches TRBD1 (5 bases). CDR3 length equals 12 residues. V gave up 6 bases and J gave up 1 base, with 7 bases separating them. Germline CDR1 is DFQATT and CDR2 is SNEGSKA (reference sequence). The CDR3 DNA reads TGCAGTGCGGAGGGGAGCAATCAGCCCCAGCATTTT. Its translation: CSAEGSNQPQHF.

This clonotype has more than one count but fewer than ten. The CDR3 spells CASSDYPTGPYGYTF. The CDR3, as DNA: TGTGCCAGCAGTGATTATCCTACAGGACCCTATGGCTACACCTTC. The chain combines TRBV6-1 with TRBJ1-2; D might be TRBD1 (5 bases). With 3 bases removed from V and 4 bases from J, the gap between germline ends came to 15 bases. Germline V CDR1 and CDR2: MNHNS, SASEGT. The CDR3 length is 15 residues.

This chain joins TRBV9 and TRBJ2-3, with TRBD2 identical over 10 bases. CDR1 SGDLS and CDR2 YYNGEE come from the germline V gene. The CDR3 runs 16 residues. The V segment lost 1 base and the J segment 3 bases; nucleotides outside the gene matches: 5. The CDR3 sequence: CASSVSAGGPTDTQYF. The DNA for the CDR3 is TGTGCCAGCAGCGTATCAGCGGGAGGGCCTACAGATACGCAGTATTTT.

V is TRBV2 and J is TRBJ1-2; TRBD1 aligns across 7 bases. Trimming took 8 bases from V and 2 from J; bases not matched to a gene: 8. Looked up from germline, CDR1 is SNHLY and CDR2 is FYNNEI. The CDR3 spans 14 residues. The CDR3 sequence is CASSMNRGNYGYTF. DNA for the CDR3: TGTGCCAGCTCCATGAACAGGGGCAACTATGGCTACACCTTC.

This clonotype has only a few counts. This chain links TRBV20-1 with TRBJ2-7; D may be TRBD1 (6 bases). Trimming removed 7 bases at V and 0 bases at J, with 10 bases between. Germline loops: CDR1 DFQATT, CDR2 SNEGSKA (reference sequence). CDR3 size: 12 residues. The CDR3 DNA follows: TGCAGTGGGACAGATCTCTCCTACGAGCAGTACTTC. It translates to CSGTDLSYEQYF.

The rearrangement joins TRBV4-1 to TRBJ2-3, with a tentative D call TRBD1 (6 bases). Germline V gene lookup returns CDR1 MGHRA and CDR2 YSYEKL. The CDR3 extends over 16 amino acids. V lost 4 bases to trimming and J lost 2 bases, with 16 bases between them. As DNA, the CDR3 is TGCGCCAGCAGCCGAGACCGGGACACTTACACAGATACGCAGTATTTT. Its protein is CASSRDRDTYTDTQYF.

This clonotype was detected ten times or more. The chain is built from TRBV15 and TRBJ2-3; D gene uncertain. The CDR3 contains 13 residues. In germline, CDR1 is LNHNV, CDR2 YYDKDF (reference sequence). V was clipped by 6 bases and J by 5 bases, with 12 bases between them. This chain's CDR3 is CATSTPPQDTQYF. CDR3 nucleotide sequence: TGTGCCACCAGTACACCCCCTCAAGATACGCAGTATTTT.

Only a few counts were recorded for this clonotype. The chain employs TRBV12-3 or TRBV12-4 and TRBJ2-1, with D possibly TRBD1 on 6 matching bases. This CDR3 contains 15 residues. V was trimmed by 3 bases and J by 3 bases, leaving 12 bases between them. This chain's CDR3 is CASSLENRVYNEQFF. CDR3 nucleotides: TGTGCCAGCAGTTTGGAAAACAGGGTCTACAATGAGCAGTTCTTC.

This clonotype was recorded a few times. V gene TRBV20-1 combines with J gene TRBJ2-3, with TRBD2 matching over 13 bases. Germline CDR1 and CDR2: DFQATT and SNEGSKA (reference sequence). The J segment lost 4 bases and the V segment lost 2 bases, leaving 3 bases of the junction unmatched. The CDR3 is 15 residues long. CDR3 DNA sequence: TGCAGTGCTAGAATCACTAGCGGGAGGGCAGATACGCAGTATTTT. Translation gives CSARITSGRADTQYF.

Concerning this clonotype: The junction differs from germline at one of its ends, possibly a read error. V usage is TRBV7-2 and J usage is TRBJ2-3; TRBD1 agrees at 7 bases. The CDR3 length is 16 residues. The germline V gene encodes CDR1 SGHTA and CDR2 FQGNSA. The CDR3 DNA is TGTGCCGGCAGCTTACAGGCCAGGGGGAGTACAGATACGCAGTATTTT. Translated, it gives CAGSLQARGSTDTQYF.

The table lists this clonotype with a few counts. V usage is TRBV20-1 and J usage is TRBJ2-5, with 7 bases that match TRBD2. CDR3 length equals 14 residues. CDR1 DFQATT and CDR2 SNEGSKA come from the germline V gene (reference sequence). After removal of 7 bases from V and 1 base from J, the junction contained 9 bases not matched to a gene. The CDR3, as DNA: TGCAGTGAGGTCTCAGCGGGGCGCCAAGAGACCCAGTACTTC. Translating gives CSEVSAGRQETQYF.

This chain uses TRBV11-2 with TRBJ2-5; TRBD1 matches 7 bases. Trimming cost V 6 bases and J 5 bases; bases outside gene matches: 18. Germline V lookup: CDR1 SGHAT, CDR2 FQNNGV. The CDR3 contains 17 residues. CDR3 bases: TGTGCCAGCAGGCCAATCGCTTCCACAGGGGCGCGGGAGACCCAGTACTTC. Its translation: CASRPIASTGARETQYF.

This clonotype was observed once. V usage is TRBV3-1 and J usage is TRBJ2-1; 12 bases align to TRBD2. The V gene end was trimmed by 1 base and the J gene end by 6 bases; junction bases not matched to a gene: 1. CDR3 size: 15 residues. The germline CDR1 and CDR2 sequences are LGHDT and YNNKEL (reference sequence). DNA for the CDR3: TGTGCCAGCAGCCAAGGGACTAGCGGGGTCAATGAGCAGTTCTTC. This sequence encodes CASSQGTSGVNEQFF.

The CDR3 bases are TGTGCCAGCAGCCCGGACAGCTTAGGAGATACGCAGTATTTT. Its protein is CASSPDSLGDTQYF. V and J are TRBV9 and TRBJ2-3; a weak D match, TRBD1 (6 bases). CDR3 length: 14 residues. V was shortened by 4 bases and J by 5 bases, with 14 bases between the two germline ends. Per germline, CDR1 SGDLS and CDR2 YYNGEE.